Listed here are 2 T cell receptor beta chains from one sample, sequenced in a study of shared clonotypes between healthy human individuals. The table came from immunoSEQ multiplex PCR; TCRdb's copy has only in-frame clones and leaves some out. The sample lists 550,000 to 700,000 clones; around 73% were seen once. The source material was memory CD4+ T cells sorted from blood. The sample's subset: CD45RA-negative fraction. The source of these receptors is a woman aged 25 to 39 in good health.

This clone appeared a single time. The sample holds other DNA sequences that translate to the same CDR3. The rearrangement links TRBV27 to TRBJ1-2, with TRBD1 as a possible D gene (6 bases). The CDR3 length is 14 residues. The V gene lost 3 bases and the J gene lost 4 bases, with 12 bases spanning the gap. Looked up from germline, CDR1 is MNHEY and CDR2 is SMNVEV (reference sequence). DNA for the CDR3: TGTGCCAGCAGTTTCTCTCAGGGGCCCTATGGCTACACCTTC. It translates to CASSFSQGPYGYTF.

The J gene is TRBJ2-7, the V gene TRBV7-9; perhaps TRBD2 as D (6 bases). The CDR3 spans 13 residues. The germline gives CDR1 SEHNR, CDR2 FQNEAQ (reference sequence). Between the trimmed V and J ends, which lost 8 bases and 3 bases, there was a span of 14 bases. The CDR3 loop reads CASSGTPFYEQYF. In DNA, the CDR3 is TGTGCCAGCTCTGGGACTCCCTTCTACGAGCAGTACTTC.